These 10 T cell receptor beta chains share one sample of origin, sequenced in a study of blood T cell repertoires in COVID-19 (dated by TCRdb to between 2020 and 2021). The library was made by the immunoSEQ multiplex PCR assay. In TCRdb, the immuneACCESS table is reduced to in-frame sequences with V and J assigned. These tables do not hold every clone; where another copy was compared, an unresolved V gene accounts for under half, and the others remain unexplained. Here the sample has more than 85,000 clones; 70% to 90% occur a single time. More than 9% of the sample lies in the top ten. Specimen: peripheral blood. These receptors were taken from a middle-aged man with active or convalescent COVID-19.

The chain couples TRBV2 to TRBJ2-2, with D hard to call. CDR1 and CDR2 from the germline V gene are SNHLY and FYNNEI. This CDR3 region has 13 residues. The V gene lost 4 bases and the J gene lost 0 bases, with 3 bases spanning the gap. This CDR3 reads CASSAPNTGELFF. In DNA, the CDR3 is TGTGCCAGCAGTGCTCCGAACACCGGGGAGCTGTTTTTT.

The V and J genes are TRBV4-2 and TRBJ1-4; TRBD1 matches at 9 bases. Germline CDR1 is LGHNA and CDR2 is YNFKEQ. The J segment lost 3 bases and the V segment lost 5 bases, leaving 4 bases of the junction unmatched. The CDR3 has 15 residues. The CDR3 reads CASSTTGGSNEKLFF. In DNA form, the CDR3 reads TGTGCCAGCAGCACCACAGGGGGCTCTAATGAAAAACTGTTTTTT.

The gene calls are TRBV6-2 or TRBV6-3 and TRBJ1-2; D is undetermined. The CDR3 totals 13 residues. Trimming left V 6 bases short and J 7 bases short, with 15 bases between. Germline V lookup: CDR1 MNHEY, CDR2 SVGEGT. DNA for the CDR3: TGTGCCAGCAGCCTAGACAAGTTGGGTGGCTACACCTTC. Translating it yields CASSLDKLGGYTF.

The rearrangement links TRBV7-3 to TRBJ2-1, with D maybe TRBD2 (6 bases). The V and J ends lost 1 base and 0 bases respectively, with 10 bases between them. The CDR3 loop spans 16 amino acids. Germline CDR1 reads SGHTA; CDR2 reads FQGTGA. The DNA of the CDR3 is TGTGCCAGCAGCTTAAGGCGCGGGGACTCCTACAATGAGCAGTTCTTC. Translation: CASSLRRGDSYNEQFF. The variable domain in full, with the rest retrieved from reference TRBV7-3 and TRBJ2-1, is GAGVSQTPSNKVTEKGKYVELRCDPISGHTALYWYRQSLGQGPEFLIYFQGTGAADDSGLPNDRFFAVRPEGSVSTLKIQRTERGDSAVYLCASSLRRGDSYNEQFFGPGTRLTVL.

This clone occurred once. The V and J genes are TRBV3-1 (or the pseudogene TRBV3-2) and TRBJ1-6; 12 nucleotides line up with TRBD1. This CDR3 spans 18 amino acids. Trimming cost V 0 bases and J 9 bases; bases outside gene matches: 9. Germline CDR1 is LGHDT and CDR2 is YNNKEL (reference sequence). The DNA for the CDR3 is TGTGCCAGCAGCCAAGAGCTCGGGACAGGGGGCCTGGTTTCACCCCTCCACTTT. Residues: CASSQELGTGGLVSPLHF.

This chain joins TRBV10-3 and TRBJ1-2; 11 bases match TRBD1. Germline assignment: CDR1 ENHRY and CDR2 SYGVKD. CDR3 size: 14 residues. Germline trimming cut 10 bases from V and 4 bases from J; bases unmatched to any gene: 8. The CDR3: CATRGTGGVYGYTF. CDR3 in DNA: TGTGCCACCAGGGGGACAGGGGGAGTCTATGGCTACACCTTC.

The chain uses TRBV5-4 and TRBJ1-5; D call uncertain. Germline values: CDR1 SGHNT, CDR2 YYREEE (reference sequence). The CDR3 has 16 residues. V gave up 2 bases and J gave up 0 bases, with 12 bases separating them. The CDR3 sequence is CASSLSGGSSNQPQHF. Here the CDR3 DNA reads TGTGCCAGCAGCTTATCTGGCGGATCTAGCAATCAGCCCCAGCATTTT.

V and J are TRBV6-5 and TRBJ1-5; perhaps TRBD1 as D (5 bases). V lost 4 bases to trimming and J lost 7 bases, with 11 bases between them. Germline values: CDR1 MNHEY, CDR2 SVGAGI. The CDR3 contains 13 residues. The CDR3 protein is CASSSGLGQPQHF. The CDR3 nucleotides read TGTGCCAGCAGTTCAGGGTTGGGACAGCCCCAGCATTTT.

CDR3 sequence (DNA): TGTGCCAGCAGTTCCACAACAGGGGATAGTGCTGAAGCTTTCTTT. Amino acid sequence: CASSSTTGDSAEAFF. The V call is TRBV6-5, the J call TRBJ1-1, with 7 bases identical to TRBD1. The ends lost 4 bases at V and 6 bases at J; junction bases unmatched: 11. The CDR3 contains 15 residues. Germline CDR1 reads MNHEY; CDR2 reads SVGAGI.

J is TRBJ2-1 and V is TRBV5-6; 10 bases line up with TRBD2. Germline CDR1 and CDR2: SGHDT and YYEEEE. There are 15 residues in the CDR3. J was trimmed by 7 bases and V by 2 bases; bases with no gene match: 6. CDR3 coding DNA: TGTGCCAGCAGCTTTGACACTAGCGGGGTTAATGAGCAGTTCTTC. Translation gives CASSFDTSGVNEQFF. Using reference TRBV5-6 and TRBJ2-1 for the parts outside the CDR3, the full variable domain is DAGVTQSPTHLIKTRGQQVTLRCSPKSGHDTVSWYQQALGQGPQFIFQYYEEEERQRGNFPDRFSGHQFPNYSSELNVNALLLGDSALYLCASSFDTSGVNEQFFGPGTRLTVL.